The next 32 T cell receptor beta chains were all read from a single sample in a study of T-cell reconstitution after alpha-beta-depleted transplantation in children. A library of TCRbeta sequences, prepared with unique molecular identifiers, was generated. Using its own MiXCR run on the PCR reads, TCRdb lists one record per CDR3 protein. The sample lists some 600,000 distinct CDR3 sequences; 16% were seen once. The sample was PBMCs from the stem cell graft donor, taken from the stem cell graft. The receptors here all came from a human donor who donated a stem cell graft to a child with acute myeloid leukemia.

Comment on this clonotype: A much larger clonotype is one base distant, so this may be a read error. The CDR3 end shows no conserved phenylalanine or tryptophan, and so a read error is likely. The chain is built from TRBV20-1 and TRBJ2-5; 10 nucleotides agree with TRBD2. Germline V lookup: CDR1 DFQATT, CDR2 SNEGSKA (reference sequence). With 1 base clipped from V and 5 bases from J, the junction kept 7 bases outside the gene matches. CDR3 length equals 15 residues. CDR3 bases: TGCAGTGCTAGAGCTAGCGGGGGCCCCGGGGAGACCCAGTACCTC. This codes for CSARASGGPGETQYL.

The chain links TRBV20-1 to TRBJ1-6; TRBD1 agrees at 10 bases. The V gene's germline CDR1 is DFQATT and CDR2 SNEGSKA (reference sequence). CDR3 length: 16 residues. The V segment lost 6 bases and the J segment 1 base; nucleotides outside the gene matches: 6. CDR3 nucleotides: TGCAGTGCCCGGGACAGGGGACAGTCCTATAATTCACCCCTCCACTTT. Its translation is CSARDRGQSYNSPLHF.

This clonotype was recorded at least ten times. CDR3 sequence: CSATNLRDISGNTEAFF. The CDR3 region has the DNA TGCAGTGCTACCAACCTCCGGGACATCTCCGGGAACACTGAAGCTTTCTTT. The V gene is TRBV20-1, the J gene TRBJ1-1; D is perhaps TRBD1 (6 bases). Germline assignment: CDR1 DFQATT and CDR2 SNEGSKA (reference sequence). The CDR3 sequence is 17 residues long. Trimming left V 4 bases short and J 1 base short, with 22 bases between.

This clonotype appeared many times. The V and J genes are TRBV29-1 and TRBJ2-1; maybe TRBD1 (5 bases). The CDR3 covers 14 residues. The V gene lost 3 bases and the J gene lost 4 bases, with 13 bases spanning the gap. From germline, CDR1 is SQVTM and CDR2 ANQGSEA. CDR3 DNA: TGCAGCGTTGATACGGTGGCAGGGTACAATGAGCAGTTCTTC. Protein: CSVDTVAGYNEQFF.

This clonotype was recorded a few times. CDR3 DNA sequence: TGTGCCATCAGTATGTGGCAGGCGGACAGGAGCAATCAGCCCCAGCATTTT. Translated: CAISMWQADRSNQPQHF. The chain has TRBV10-3 and TRBJ1-5, with 7 nucleotides matching TRBD1. Germline-derived CDR1 and CDR2 are ENHRY and SYGVKD. This CDR3 spans 17 amino acids. V was pared by 5 bases and J by 1 base, with 11 bases of the junction left unmatched.

This clonotype was detected ten times or more. V is TRBV20-1 and J is TRBJ1-2; no clear D. V was shortened by 3 bases and J by 6 bases, with 5 bases between the two germline ends. CDR1 is DFQATT, CDR2 SNEGSKA, per germline (reference sequence). This CDR3 comprises 10 residues. CDR3 sequence reads: CSASADGYTF. CDR3 DNA sequence: TGCAGTGCTAGTGCCGATGGCTACACCTTC.

J is TRBJ2-7 and V is TRBV12-3 or TRBV12-4; D ambiguous. Trimming removed 7 bases at V and 6 bases at J, with 13 bases between. This CDR3 has 12 residues. For the CDR3, the DNA is TGTGCCAGCATAAGTCGATCCGGCGAGCAGTACTTC. Translation: CASISRSGEQYF.

The J gene is TRBJ2-1, the V gene TRBV4-3; no definite D call. The germline V gene encodes CDR1 LGHNA and CDR2 YSLEER. Trimming stripped 0 bases from V and 4 bases from J, with 7 bases between. The CDR3 length is 14 residues. The CDR3 reads CASSQEVGYNEQFF. CDR3 in DNA: TGCGCCAGCAGCCAAGAGGTTGGGTACAATGAGCAGTTCTTC.

This clonotype was seen many times. The CDR3 loop is CSARLQVNQPQHF. CDR3 DNA sequence: TGCAGTGCTAGATTGCAAGTCAATCAGCCCCAGCATTTT. The gene calls are TRBV20-1 and TRBJ1-5; D remains unclear. The length of the CDR3 is 13 residues. Germline CDR1 and CDR2: DFQATT and SNEGSKA (reference sequence). V lost 2 bases, J lost 3 bases, and 8 bases lay in between.

This clonotype has ten or more counts. The chain recombines TRBV20-1 with TRBJ2-7; D could derive from TRBD1 or TRBD2 (5 bases each). V shed 3 bases and J shed 3 bases, with 9 bases lying between them. This CDR3 region has 12 residues. Germline V lookup: CDR1 DFQATT, CDR2 SNEGSKA (reference sequence). CDR3 in DNA: TGCAGTGCTAGCGGGGACCTCTACGAGCAGTACGTC. Its translation: CSASGDLYEQYV.

This clonotype was seen at least ten times. The J gene is TRBJ1-1, the V gene TRBV29-1, with D perhaps TRBD1 (6 bases). V was trimmed by 0 bases and J by 6 bases, leaving 14 bases between them. Germline CDR1 reads SQVTM; CDR2 reads ANQGSEA. The CDR3 loop spans 14 amino acids. CDR3 in DNA: TGCAGCGTTGAAGATCGGGGGGCGCACGCTGAAGCTTTCTTT. Its translation is CSVEDRGAHAEAFF.

This clonotype came up a few times. This chain connects TRBV4-2 to TRBJ1-1; 10 nucleotides match TRBD1. This CDR3 region has 15 residues. Germline CDR1 LGHNA, CDR2 YNFKEQ. Trimming at V came to 1 base and at J to 3 bases, leaving 2 bases not matched to a gene. The CDR3 here is CASSQGTGGDTEAFF. Written as DNA, the CDR3 is TGTGCCAGCAGCCAAGGGACAGGGGGTGACACTGAAGCTTTCTTT.

This chain links TRBV29-1 with TRBJ2-7, with D possibly called TRBD1 or TRBD2 (5 bases each). The germline V gene encodes CDR1 SQVTM and CDR2 ANQGSEA. V dropped 4 bases and J dropped 0 bases, with 7 bases sitting between them. This CDR3 comprises 12 residues. The CDR3 DNA reads as TGCAGCGTTGGGGGGTACTCCTACGAGCAGTACTTC. This codes for CSVGGYSYEQYF.

This clonotype appeared many times. The chain carries TRBV5-6 and TRBJ1-5; D gene unclear. The V gene lost 1 base and the J gene lost 7 bases, with 15 bases spanning the gap. The germline V gene has CDR1 SGHDT and CDR2 YYEEEE. The CDR3 is 15 residues long. The CDR3 DNA reads TGTGCCAGCAGCTTGCGGCAGGCTTTAGGCCAGCCCCAGCATTTT. Protein: CASSLRQALGQPQHF.

This clonotype was counted many times. The chain has TRBV15 and TRBJ2-1; TRBD2 might be the D (7 bases). The V end was cut by 3 bases, the J end by 5 bases, with 17 bases between. The CDR3 covers 16 residues. The germline V gene has CDR1 LNHNV and CDR2 YYDKDF (reference sequence). CDR3 nucleotide sequence: TGTGCCACCAGCAGCGTGTTCGGGGGGCCAAACAATGAGCAGTTCTTC. As protein: CATSSVFGGPNNEQFF.

This sequence joins TRBV11-2 and TRBJ1-5, with 7 bases lining up with TRBD1. This CDR3 is built from 13 residues. Germline V CDR1 and CDR2: SGHAT, FQNNGV. V shed 3 bases, J shed 7 bases, and the junction held 3 bases outside the gene matches. CDR3 sequence (DNA): TGTGCCAGCAGCTTGACAGGGAAACAGCCCCAGCATTTT. Translation gives CASSLTGKQPQHF.

This chain links TRBV20-1 with TRBJ1-4; 8 nucleotides agree with TRBD1. CDR3 size: 17 residues. The V segment lost 3 bases and the J segment 4 bases; nucleotides outside the gene matches: 13. CDR1 and CDR2 from the germline V gene are DFQATT and SNEGSKA (reference sequence). The CDR3: CSASDPYTGGYNEKLFF. DNA for the CDR3: TGCAGTGCTAGTGATCCGTATACAGGGGGATATAATGAAAAACTGTTTTTT.

This chain joins TRBV5-1 and TRBJ1-1, with D uncertain. Per germline, CDR1 SGHRS and CDR2 YFSETQ. This CDR3 spans 16 amino acids. Trimming shortened V by 4 bases and J by 0 bases, and 16 bases separated the two germline ends. CDR3 region: CASSPPGERLNTEAFF. The CDR3 DNA reads TGCGCCAGCAGCCCACCCGGCGAGCGGTTGAACACTGAAGCTTTCTTT.

This clonotype was detected ten times or more. The CDR3: CASSPTGVVNEQFF. The CDR3 DNA reads as TGTGCCAGCAGCCCCACAGGGGTGGTAAATGAGCAGTTCTTC. The V and J genes are TRBV7-2 and TRBJ2-1; 7 nucleotides align to TRBD1. The CDR3 consists of 14 residues. Germline V CDR1 and CDR2: SGHTA, FQGNSA. The junction had 8 bases not matched to a gene; V was cut back by 5 bases and J by 7 bases.

This clonotype was picked up many times. This chain links TRBV30 with TRBJ1-5; D is perhaps TRBD1 (5 bases). V gave up 8 bases and J gave up 7 bases, with 9 bases separating them. In germline, CDR1 is GTSNPN, CDR2 SVGIG (reference sequence). This CDR3 is 10 amino acids long. The CDR3 reads CAVGLQPQHF. The DNA for the CDR3 is TGTGCCGTGGGACTACAGCCCCAGCATTTT.

The rearrangement links TRBV11-2 to TRBJ1-5; no firm D call. Germline CDR1 is SGHAT and CDR2 is FQNNGV. V was pared by 0 bases and J by 6 bases, with 12 bases between. This CDR3 contains 15 residues. As DNA, the CDR3 is TGTGCCAGCAGCTTAGACCGAGCGGAGAGTCAGCCCCAGCATTTT. This gives the protein CASSLDRAESQPQHF.

This clonotype was recorded many times. V is TRBV5-1 and J is TRBJ1-4, with D unclear. The CDR3 has 14 amino acids. Germline assignment: CDR1 SGHRS and CDR2 YFSETQ. V was clipped by 0 bases and J by 3 bases, with 6 bases between them. CDR3 in amino acids: CASSLDRSNEKLFF. The CDR3 DNA reads TGCGCCAGCAGCTTGGACAGATCTAATGAAAAACTGTTTTTT.

This chain uses TRBV29-1 with TRBJ2-2, with D maybe TRBD2 (6 bases). CDR3 length: 14 amino acids. V lost 6 bases and J lost 1, with 12 bases in between. CDR1 is SQVTM and CDR2 is ANQGSEA in the germline V gene. The CDR3 region has the DNA TGCAGCGTAGAGGGACTCCTGAACACCGGGGAGCTGTTTTTT. It translates to CSVEGLLNTGELFF.

This clonotype was seen ten or more times. The rearrangement joins TRBV6-1 to TRBJ1-1; D is ambiguous. Trimming left V 6 bases short and J 10 bases short, with 18 bases between. CDR3 size: 13 residues. The germline CDR1 and CDR2 sequences are MNHNS and SASEGT. The CDR3 DNA reads as TGTGCCAGCAGCCTTATCGGGCCGCGAGGAGCTTTCTTT. Its translation is CASSLIGPRGAFF.

There are a few counts of this clonotype. This chain connects TRBV7-9 to TRBJ1-2; a weak D match, TRBD1 (6 bases). V lost 5 bases and J lost 3, with 16 bases in between. From germline, CDR1 is SEHNR and CDR2 FQNEAQ (reference sequence). The CDR3 length is 15 residues. The CDR3, as DNA: TGTGCCAGCAGCAAACGGACAGACTTTCACTATGGCTACACCTTC. Translation: CASSKRTDFHYGYTF.

This rearrangement joins TRBV9 to TRBJ2-7; 8 nucleotides align to TRBD2. Germline V gene data show CDR1 as SGDLS and CDR2 as YYNGEE. V was pared by 4 bases and J by 7 bases, with 13 bases of the junction left unmatched. CDR3 length equals 15 residues. The CDR3 reads CASSPRLASGGEQYF. The CDR3 DNA reads TGTGCCAGCAGCCCGAGACTAGCGTCGGGTGGGGAGCAGTACTTC.

This clonotype was observed a handful of times. This chain connects TRBV29-1 to TRBJ2-5; 8 nucleotides agree with TRBD2. The CDR3 sequence is 19 residues long. Germline CDR1 reads SQVTM; CDR2 reads ANQGSEA. With V trimmed by 3 bases and J by 4 bases, 22 bases remained unmatched. The CDR3 here is CSVDATPGGSSGGRETQYF. Here the CDR3 DNA reads TGCAGCGTTGACGCTACTCCGGGGGGGTCCAGCGGGGGTAGAGAGACCCAGTACTTC.

This clonotype was observed at least ten times. The rearrangement uses TRBV20-1 and TRBJ2-1; 8 nucleotides align to TRBD2. The CDR3 is made up of 15 amino acids. CDR1 and CDR2 (germline): DFQATT, SNEGSKA (reference sequence). J was trimmed by 8 bases and V by 0 bases; bases with no gene match: 9. The CDR3 loop reads CSARDPAGGSDEQFF. The CDR3 DNA sequence: TGCAGTGCTAGAGATCCTGCGGGGGGCAGTGATGAGCAGTTCTTC.

This clonotype was counted only a few times. The V gene is TRBV20-1, the J gene TRBJ2-1; D remains ambiguous. Trimming removed 6 bases at V and 8 bases at J, with 11 bases between. Germline loops: CDR1 DFQATT, CDR2 SNEGSKA (reference sequence). The CDR3 runs to 11 residues. The CDR3 loop is CSAPSAYEQFF. Here the CDR3 DNA reads TGCAGTGCCCCATCAGCTTATGAGCAGTTCTTC.

A few counts support this clonotype. The rearrangement uses TRBV30 and TRBJ2-7, with 7 bases that match TRBD1. After removal of 2 bases from V and 5 bases from J, the junction contained 3 bases not matched to a gene. The CDR3 spans 12 residues. The germline V gene has CDR1 GTSNPN and CDR2 SVGIG (reference sequence). CDR3 coding DNA: TGTGCCTGGAGTCAACAGGGGCACGAGCAGTACTTC. Translated, it gives CAWSQQGHEQYF.

There are many counts of this clonotype. V usage is TRBV20-1 and J usage is TRBJ1-4; 7 positions agree with TRBD1. V shed 6 bases and J 3 bases; nucleotides not matched to a gene: 7. Germline CDR1 and CDR2: DFQATT and SNEGSKA (reference sequence). This CDR3 is built from 14 residues. DNA for the CDR3: TGCAGTGCAGACAGGGAAAGGGCTAATGAAAAACTGTTTTTT. It specifies CSADRERANEKLFF.

This clonotype has at least ten counts. The rearrangement links TRBV20-1 to TRBJ2-3; unclear D gene. Germline lookup yields CDR1 DFQATT and CDR2 SNEGSKA (reference sequence). Trimming left V 5 bases short and J 6 bases short, with 18 bases between. This CDR3 region has 14 residues. This chain's CDR3 is CSALDPGPTDTQYF. DNA of the CDR3: TGCAGTGCTTTGGACCCGGGCCCCACGGATACGCAGTATTTT.